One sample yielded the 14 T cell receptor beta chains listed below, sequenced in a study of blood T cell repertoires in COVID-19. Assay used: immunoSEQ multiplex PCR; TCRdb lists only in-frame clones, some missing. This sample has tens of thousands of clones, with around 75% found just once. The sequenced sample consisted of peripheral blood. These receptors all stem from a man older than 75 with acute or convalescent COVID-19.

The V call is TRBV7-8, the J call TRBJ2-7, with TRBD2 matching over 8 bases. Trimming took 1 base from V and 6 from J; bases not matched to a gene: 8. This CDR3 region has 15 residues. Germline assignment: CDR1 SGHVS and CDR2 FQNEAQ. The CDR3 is CASSLESGSRTEQYF. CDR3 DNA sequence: TGTGCCAGCAGCTTAGAGAGCGGGAGTCGGACCGAGCAGTACTTC.

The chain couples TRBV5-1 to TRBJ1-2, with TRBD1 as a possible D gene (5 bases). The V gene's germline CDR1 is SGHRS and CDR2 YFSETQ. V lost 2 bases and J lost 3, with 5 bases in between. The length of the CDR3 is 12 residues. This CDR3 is CASSLGDYGYTF. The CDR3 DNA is TGCGCCAGCAGCTTAGGGGACTATGGCTACACCTTC.

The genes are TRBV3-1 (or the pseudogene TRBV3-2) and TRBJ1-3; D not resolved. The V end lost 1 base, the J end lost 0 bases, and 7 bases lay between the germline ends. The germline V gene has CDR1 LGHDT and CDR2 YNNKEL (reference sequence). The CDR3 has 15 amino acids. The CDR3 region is CASSQGRNSGNTIYF. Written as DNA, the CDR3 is TGTGCCAGCAGCCAAGGCAGGAACTCTGGAAACACCATATATTTT.

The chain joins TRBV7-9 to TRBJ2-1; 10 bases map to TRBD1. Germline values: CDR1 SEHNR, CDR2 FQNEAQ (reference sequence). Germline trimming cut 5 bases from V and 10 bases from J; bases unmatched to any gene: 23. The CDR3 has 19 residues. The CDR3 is CASSRGGTGVAVGPREQFF. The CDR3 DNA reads TGTGCCAGCAGCCGCGGGGGGACAGGGGTGGCGGTTGGCCCGAGGGAGCAGTTCTTC.

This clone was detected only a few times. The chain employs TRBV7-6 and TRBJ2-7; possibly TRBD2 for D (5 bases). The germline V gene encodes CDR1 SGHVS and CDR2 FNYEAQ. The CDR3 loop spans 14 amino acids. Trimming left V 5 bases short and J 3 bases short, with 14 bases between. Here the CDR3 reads CASSPTWRSYEQYF. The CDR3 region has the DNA TGTGCCAGCAGCCCAACATGGAGGAGCTACGAGCAGTACTTC.

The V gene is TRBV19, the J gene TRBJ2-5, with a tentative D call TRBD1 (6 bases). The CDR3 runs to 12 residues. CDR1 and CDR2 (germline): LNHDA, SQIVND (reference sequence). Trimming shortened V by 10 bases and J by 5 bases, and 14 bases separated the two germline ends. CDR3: CATSGARETQYF. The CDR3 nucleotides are TGTGCCACCTCAGGGGCGAGGGAGACCCAGTACTTC.

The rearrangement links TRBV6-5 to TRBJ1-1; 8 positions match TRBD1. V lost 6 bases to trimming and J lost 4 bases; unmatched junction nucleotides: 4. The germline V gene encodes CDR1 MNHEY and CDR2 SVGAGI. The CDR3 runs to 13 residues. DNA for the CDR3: TGTGCCAGCAGGGAGACAGGGGTCACTGAAGCTTTCTTT. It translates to CASRETGVTEAFF.

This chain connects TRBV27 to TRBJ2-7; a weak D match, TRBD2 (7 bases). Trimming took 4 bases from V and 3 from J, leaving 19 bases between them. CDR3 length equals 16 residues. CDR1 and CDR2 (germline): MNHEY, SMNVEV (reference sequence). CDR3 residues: CASSSLGGGRSYEQYF. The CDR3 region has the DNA TGTGCCAGCAGTTCCCTGGGGGGGGGCCGAAGCTACGAGCAGTACTTC.

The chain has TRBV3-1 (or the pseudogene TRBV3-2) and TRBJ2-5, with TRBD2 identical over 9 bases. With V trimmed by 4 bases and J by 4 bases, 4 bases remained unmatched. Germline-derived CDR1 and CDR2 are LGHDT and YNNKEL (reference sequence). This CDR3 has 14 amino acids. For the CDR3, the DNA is TGTGCCAGCAGCCCGGGACTAGCAAGAGAGACCCAGTACTTC. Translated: CASSPGLARETQYF.

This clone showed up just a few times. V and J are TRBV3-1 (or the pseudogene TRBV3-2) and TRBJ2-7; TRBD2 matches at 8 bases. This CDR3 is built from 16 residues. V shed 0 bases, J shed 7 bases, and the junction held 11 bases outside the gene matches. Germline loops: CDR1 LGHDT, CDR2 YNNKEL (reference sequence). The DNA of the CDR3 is TGTGCCAGCAGCCAAGATATGGCTAGCGGGCCGAGGGAGCAGTACTTC. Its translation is CASSQDMASGPREQYF.

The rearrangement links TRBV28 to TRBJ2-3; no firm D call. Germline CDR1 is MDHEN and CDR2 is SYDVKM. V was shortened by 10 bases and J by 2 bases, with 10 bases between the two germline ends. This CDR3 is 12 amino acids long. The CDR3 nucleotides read TGTGCCACAAGACACCTCACAGATACGCAGTATTTT. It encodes CATRHLTDTQYF.

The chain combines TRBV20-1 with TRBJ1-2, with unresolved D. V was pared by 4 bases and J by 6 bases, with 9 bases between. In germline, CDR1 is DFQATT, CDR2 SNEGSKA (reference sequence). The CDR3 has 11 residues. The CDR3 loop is CSATDLDGYTF. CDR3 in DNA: TGCAGTGCTACTGACTTAGATGGCTACACCTTC.

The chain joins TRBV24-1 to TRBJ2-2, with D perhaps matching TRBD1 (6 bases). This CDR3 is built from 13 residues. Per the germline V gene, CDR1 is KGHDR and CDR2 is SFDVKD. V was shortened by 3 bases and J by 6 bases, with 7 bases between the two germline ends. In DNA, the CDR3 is TGTGCCACCAGTGATAGACAGGCCGGGGAGCTGTTTTTT. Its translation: CATSDRQAGELFF.

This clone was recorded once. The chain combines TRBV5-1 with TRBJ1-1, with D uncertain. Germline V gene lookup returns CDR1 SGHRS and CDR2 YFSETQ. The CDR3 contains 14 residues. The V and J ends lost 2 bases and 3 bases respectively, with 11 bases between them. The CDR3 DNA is TGCGCCAGCAGCTTACACCTGGGAGACACTGAAGCTTTCTTT. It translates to CASSLHLGDTEAFF.